Shown below are 17 T cell receptor beta chains from a single sample sequenced in a study of cytomegalovirus exposure and HLA in healthy donors. PCR primers comprised 60 Vbeta and 13 Jbeta primers. Some clones are missing from TCRdb's copy, which holds only in-frame ones; the method was immunoSEQ multiplex PCR. The data show approximately 160,000 clones, around 75% seen once. The sample consisted of PBMCs. These TCRs come from a human donor in good health.

The V call is TRBV29-1, the J call TRBJ2-5; 9 bases line up with TRBD2. CDR3 length: 16 residues. V trimming: 7 bases; J trimming: 2 bases; junction bases outside the gene matches: 14. Per germline, CDR1 SQVTM and CDR2 ANQGSEA. In DNA form, the CDR3 reads TGCAGCGCACCCCGAGGAGGTGCGGGAGGGCAAGAGACCCAGTACTTC. Translation gives CSAPRGGAGGQETQYF.

The chain recombines TRBV2 with TRBJ2-7; 7 bases match TRBD2. The trim removed 7 bases at V and 1 base at J, leaving 10 bases unmatched. Germline CDR1 and CDR2: SNHLY and FYNNEI. The length of the CDR3 is 15 residues. CDR3 bases: TGTGCCAGCAACATGATTCCGGGGGGTTCCTACGAGCAGTACTTC. Amino acids: CASNMIPGGSYEQYF.

The chain carries TRBV9 and TRBJ2-1; 14 bases map to TRBD2. Germline V CDR1 and CDR2: SGDLS, YYNGEE. Trimming cost V 0 bases and J 0 bases; bases outside gene matches: 8. The CDR3 spans 20 residues. CDR3 amino acids: CASSVGGTSGGPSSYNEQFF. In DNA, the CDR3 is TGTGCCAGCAGCGTAGGAGGGACTAGCGGGGGCCCAAGCTCCTACAATGAGCAGTTCTTC.

This chain uses TRBV12-5 with TRBJ2-2, with 9 bases fitting TRBD1. V lost 5 bases to trimming and J lost 6 bases; unmatched junction nucleotides: 10. Germline lookup yields CDR1 LGHNT and CDR2 FRNRAP. The CDR3 length is 16 residues. CDR3 DNA: TGTGCTAGTGGTGCCTCCTGGGACAGGGATTCCGGGGAGCTGTTTTTT. Translated: CASGASWDRDSGELFF.

The genes are TRBV6-5 and TRBJ2-7; TRBD1 is a possible D gene (6 bases). This CDR3 is built from 13 residues. V shed 4 bases and J shed 4 bases, with 11 bases lying between them. Looked up from germline, CDR1 is MNHEY and CDR2 is SVGAGI. CDR3 DNA sequence: TGTGCCAGCAGTTGGACCACAGGGTACGAGCAGTACTTC. Its protein product is CASSWTTGYEQYF.

The rearrangement uses TRBV29-1 and TRBJ2-7; 9 positions match TRBD1. Germline loops: CDR1 SQVTM, CDR2 ANQGSEA. The CDR3 is 13 residues long. V shed 4 bases and J 2 bases; nucleotides not matched to a gene: 3. CDR3 protein: CSVAGQGTYEQYF. CDR3 in DNA: TGCAGCGTTGCCGGACAGGGGACCTACGAGCAGTACTTC.

The V and J genes are TRBV4-3 and TRBJ2-1; 8 bases map to TRBD2. The CDR3 contains 14 residues. V lost 0 bases to trimming and J lost 13 bases; unmatched junction nucleotides: 8. Germline CDR1 reads LGHNA; CDR2 reads YSLEER. In DNA, the CDR3 is TGCGCCAGCAGCCAAGAAGCTAGCGGGTACGTACAGTTCTTC. It specifies CASSQEASGYVQFF.

The gene calls are TRBV29-1 and TRBJ2-7, with a weak D call TRBD2 (6 bases). Germline lookup yields CDR1 SQVTM and CDR2 ANQGSEA. This CDR3 has 15 amino acids. V was cut by 7 bases and J by 0 bases, with 19 bases left in between. CDR3 sequence (DNA): TGCAGCGCAAACCTTGGGACTGTTATCTCCTACGAGCAGTACTTC. This codes for CSANLGTVISYEQYF.

CDR3 residues: CASSSTDYEQYF. The DNA for the CDR3 is TGTGCCAGCAGCTCTACCGACTACGAGCAGTACTTC. The chain is built from TRBV7-9 and TRBJ2-7; D is unresolved. The V gene's germline CDR1 is SEHNR and CDR2 FQNEAQ (reference sequence). This CDR3 has 12 amino acids. The V end was cut by 4 bases, the J end by 3 bases, with 7 bases between.

The chain is built from TRBV5-5 and TRBJ1-2; no firm D call. The V end lost 0 bases, the J end lost 4 bases, and 4 bases lay between the germline ends. Germline V gene data show CDR1 as SGHKS and CDR2 as YYEKEE (reference sequence). This CDR3 has 12 residues. The CDR3 DNA reads as TGTGCCAGCAGCTTGGACAGCTATGGCTACACCTTC. Translating it yields CASSLDSYGYTF.

This clone showed up just once. The chain employs TRBV6-5 and TRBJ1-5, with 7 bases lining up with TRBD1. The V segment lost 0 bases and the J segment 4 bases; nucleotides outside the gene matches: 0. Germline V lookup: CDR1 MNHEY, CDR2 SVGAGI. CDR3 length: 14 residues. In DNA form, the CDR3 reads TGTGCCAGCAGTTACTCGACAGGGAATCAGCCCCAGCATTTT. Translating it yields CASSYSTGNQPQHF.

The chain recombines TRBV27 with TRBJ1-1, with D uncertain. Germline values: CDR1 MNHEY, CDR2 SMNVEV (reference sequence). The CDR3 is made up of 15 amino acids. The ends were cut back, 2 bases at V and 0 bases at J, with 10 bases in the middle. In DNA form, the CDR3 reads TGTGCCAGCAGTTTAAGACACCACATGAACACTGAAGCTTTCTTT. Translating it yields CASSLRHHMNTEAFF.

This clone was seen a single time. The CDR3 sequence is CASRDREGIYEQYF. The DNA of the CDR3 is TGTGCCAGCCGCGACAGGGAAGGTATCTACGAGCAGTACTTC. The genes are TRBV2 and TRBJ2-7; 7 bases match TRBD1. The CDR3 extends over 14 amino acids. J was trimmed by 3 bases and V by 8 bases; bases with no gene match: 10. CDR1 and CDR2 from the germline V gene are SNHLY and FYNNEI.

V is TRBV19 and J is TRBJ1-1; no clear D gene. The CDR3 spans 13 residues. Trimming stripped 5 bases from V and 0 bases from J, with 7 bases between. The germline CDR1 and CDR2 sequences are LNHDA and SQIVND (reference sequence). CDR3 region: CASSRGMNTEAFF. The CDR3 DNA is TGTGCCAGTAGTCGGGGAATGAACACTGAAGCTTTCTTT.

This clone was picked up a small number of times. The CDR3 nucleotides read TGTGCCAGTAGTCTGACAGGGTGGGGTGAAAAACTGTTTTTT. Translation: CASSLTGWGEKLFF. The rearrangement links TRBV19 to TRBJ1-4, with TRBD1 matching over 7 bases. J was trimmed by 7 bases and V by 5 bases; bases with no gene match: 7. The germline V gene encodes CDR1 LNHDA and CDR2 SQIVND (reference sequence). CDR3 length: 14 amino acids.

In its sample, this clone was seen a few times. The V call is TRBV6-1, the J call TRBJ2-2; 8 bases are a match to TRBD2. CDR1 and CDR2 (germline): MNHNS, SASEGT. The CDR3 covers 16 residues. J gave up 1 base and V 4 bases, and 5 bases lay outside the gene matches. The CDR3 DNA reads as TGTGCCAGCAGTGGACTAGCGTGGAAGAACACCGGGGAGCTGTTTTTT. It specifies CASSGLAWKNTGELFF.

This rearrangement joins TRBV6-1 to TRBJ2-7; 8 bases are a match to TRBD1. The V gene end was trimmed by 5 bases and the J gene end by 3 bases; junction bases not matched to a gene: 3. Germline-derived CDR1 and CDR2 are MNHNS and SASEGT. CDR3 size: 13 residues. The CDR3 DNA follows: TGTGCCAGCAGTACAGGGGGAAACTACGAGCAGTACTTC. As protein: CASSTGGNYEQYF.